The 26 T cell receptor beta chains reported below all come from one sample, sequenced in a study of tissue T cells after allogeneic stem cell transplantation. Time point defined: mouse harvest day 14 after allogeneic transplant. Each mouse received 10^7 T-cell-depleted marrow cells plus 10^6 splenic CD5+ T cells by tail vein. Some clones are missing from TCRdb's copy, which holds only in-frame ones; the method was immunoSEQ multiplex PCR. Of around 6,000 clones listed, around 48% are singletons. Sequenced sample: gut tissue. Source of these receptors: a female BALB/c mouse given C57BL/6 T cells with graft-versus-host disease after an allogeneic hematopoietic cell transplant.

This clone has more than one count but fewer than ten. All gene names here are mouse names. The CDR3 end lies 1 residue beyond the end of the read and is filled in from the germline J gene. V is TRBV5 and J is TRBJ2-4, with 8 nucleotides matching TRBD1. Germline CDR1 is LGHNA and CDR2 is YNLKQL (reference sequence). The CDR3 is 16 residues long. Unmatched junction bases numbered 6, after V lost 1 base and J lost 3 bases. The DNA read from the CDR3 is TGTGCCAGCAGCCAAGCAGGGGGCAGAGGACAAAACACCTTGTAC. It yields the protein CASSQAGGRGQNTLY. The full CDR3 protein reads CASSQAGGRGQNTLYF.

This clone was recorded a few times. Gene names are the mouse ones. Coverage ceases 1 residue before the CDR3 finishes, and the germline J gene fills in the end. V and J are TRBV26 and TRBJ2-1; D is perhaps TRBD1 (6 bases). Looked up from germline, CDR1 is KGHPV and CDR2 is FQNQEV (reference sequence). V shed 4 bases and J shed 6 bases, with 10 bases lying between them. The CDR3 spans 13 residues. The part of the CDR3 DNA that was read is TGTGCCAGCAGTCCCACAGGGTTTGCTGAGCAGTTC. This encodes CASSPTGFAEQF. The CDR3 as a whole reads CASSPTGFAEQFF. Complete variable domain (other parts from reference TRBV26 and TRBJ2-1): NSKVIQTPRYLVKGQGQKAKMRCIPEKGHPVVFWYQQNKNNEFKFLINFQNQEVLQQIDMTEKRFSAECPSNSPCSLEIQSSEAGDSALYLCASSPTGFAEQFFGPGTRLTVL.

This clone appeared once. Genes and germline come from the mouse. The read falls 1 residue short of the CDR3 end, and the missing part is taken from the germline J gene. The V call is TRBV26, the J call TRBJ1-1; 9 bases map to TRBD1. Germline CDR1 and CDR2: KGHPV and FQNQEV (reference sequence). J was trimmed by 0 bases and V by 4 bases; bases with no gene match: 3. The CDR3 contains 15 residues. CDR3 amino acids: CASSRTGVANTEVFF. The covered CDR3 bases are TGTGCCAGCAGTCGGACAGGGGTTGCAAACACAGAAGTCTTC.

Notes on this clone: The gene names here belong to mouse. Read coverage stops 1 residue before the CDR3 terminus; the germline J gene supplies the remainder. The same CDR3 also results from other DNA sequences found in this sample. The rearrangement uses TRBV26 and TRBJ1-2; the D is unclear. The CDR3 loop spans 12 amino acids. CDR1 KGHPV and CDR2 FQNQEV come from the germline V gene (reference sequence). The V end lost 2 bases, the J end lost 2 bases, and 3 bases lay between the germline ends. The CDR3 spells CASSLQNSDYTF. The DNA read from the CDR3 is TGTGCCAGCAGTCTGCAGAACTCCGACTACACC.

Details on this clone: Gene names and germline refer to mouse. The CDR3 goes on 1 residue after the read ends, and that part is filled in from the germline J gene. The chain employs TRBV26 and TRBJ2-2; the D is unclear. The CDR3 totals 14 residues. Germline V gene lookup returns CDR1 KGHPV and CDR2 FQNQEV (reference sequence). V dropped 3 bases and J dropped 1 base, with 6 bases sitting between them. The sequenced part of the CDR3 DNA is TGTGCCAGCAGTCTTTGGGAAAACACCGGGCAGCTCTAC. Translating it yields CASSLWENTGQLY. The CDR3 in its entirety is CASSLWENTGQLYF.

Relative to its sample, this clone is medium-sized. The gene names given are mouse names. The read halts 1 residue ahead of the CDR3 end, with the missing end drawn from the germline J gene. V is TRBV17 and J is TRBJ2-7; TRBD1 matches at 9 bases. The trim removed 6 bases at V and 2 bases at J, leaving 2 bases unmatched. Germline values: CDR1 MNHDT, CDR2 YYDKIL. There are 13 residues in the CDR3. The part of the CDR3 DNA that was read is TGTGCTAGCAGGCGACAGGGGGCCTATGAACAGTAC. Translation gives CASRRQGAYEQY. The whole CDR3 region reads CASRRQGAYEQYF.

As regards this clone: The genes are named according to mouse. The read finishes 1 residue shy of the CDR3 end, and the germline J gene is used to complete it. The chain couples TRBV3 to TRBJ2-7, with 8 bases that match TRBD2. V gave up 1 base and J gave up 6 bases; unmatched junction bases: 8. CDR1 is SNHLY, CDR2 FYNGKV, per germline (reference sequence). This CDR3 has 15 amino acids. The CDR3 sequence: CASSLERGGAGEQYF. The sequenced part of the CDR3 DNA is TGTGCCAGCAGCTTAGAGCGGGGGGGCGCGGGTGAACAGTAC.

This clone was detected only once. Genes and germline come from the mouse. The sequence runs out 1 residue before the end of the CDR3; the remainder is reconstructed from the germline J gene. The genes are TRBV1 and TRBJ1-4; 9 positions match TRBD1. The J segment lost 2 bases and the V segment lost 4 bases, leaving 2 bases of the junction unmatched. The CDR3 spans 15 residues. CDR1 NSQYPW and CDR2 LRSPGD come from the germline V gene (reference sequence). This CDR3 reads CTCSVGQGSNERLFF. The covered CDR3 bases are TGCACCTGCAGTGTGGGACAGGGCTCCAACGAAAGATTATTT. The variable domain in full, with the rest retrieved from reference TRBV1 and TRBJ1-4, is VTLLEQNPRWRLVPRGQAVNLRCILKNSQYPWMSWYQQDLQKQLQWLFTLRSPGDKEVKSLPGADYLATRVTDTELRLQVANMSQGRTLYCTCSVGQGSNERLFFGHGTKLSVL.

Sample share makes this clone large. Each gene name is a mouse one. This chain's CDR3 is CASSLEVLSAETLYF. CDR3 DNA, as far as it was read: TGTGCTAGCAGTTTAGAGGTCCTGAGTGCAGAAACGCTGTAT. The chain recombines TRBV29 with TRBJ2-3; no firm D call. Read coverage stops 1 residue before the CDR3 terminus; the germline J gene supplies the remainder. CDR3 length: 15 amino acids. Germline-derived CDR1 and CDR2 are MSHET and SYDVDS. The V end was cut by 2 bases, the J end by 0 bases, with 9 bases between.

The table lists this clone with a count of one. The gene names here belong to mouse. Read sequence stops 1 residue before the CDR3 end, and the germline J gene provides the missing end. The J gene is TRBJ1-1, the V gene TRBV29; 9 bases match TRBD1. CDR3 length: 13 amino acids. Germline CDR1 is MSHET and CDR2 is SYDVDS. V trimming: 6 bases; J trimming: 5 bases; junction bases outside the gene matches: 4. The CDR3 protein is CASSPGQGTEVFF. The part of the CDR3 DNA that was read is TGTGCTAGCAGCCCGGGACAGGGAACAGAAGTCTTC.

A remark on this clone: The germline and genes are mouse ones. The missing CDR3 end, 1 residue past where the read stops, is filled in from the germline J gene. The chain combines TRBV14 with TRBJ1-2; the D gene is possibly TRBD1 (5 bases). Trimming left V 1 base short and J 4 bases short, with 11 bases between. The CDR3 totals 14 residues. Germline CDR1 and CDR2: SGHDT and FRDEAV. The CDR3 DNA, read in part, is TGTGCCAGCAGTTTCGGGGGGAGAGGCTCCGACTACACC. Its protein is CASSFGGRGSDYT. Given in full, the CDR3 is CASSFGGRGSDYTF. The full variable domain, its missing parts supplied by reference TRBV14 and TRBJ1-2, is EAGVTQSPRYAVLQEGQAVSFWCDPISGHDTLYWYQQPRDQGPQLLVYFRDEAVIDNSQLPSDRFSAVRPKGTNSTLKIQSAKQGDTATYLCASSFGGRGSDYTFGSGTRLLVI.

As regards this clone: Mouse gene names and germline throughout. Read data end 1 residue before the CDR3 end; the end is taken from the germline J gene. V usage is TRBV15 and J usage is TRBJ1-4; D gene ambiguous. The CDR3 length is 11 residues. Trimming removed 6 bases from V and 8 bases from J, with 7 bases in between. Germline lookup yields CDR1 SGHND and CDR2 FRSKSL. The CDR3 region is CASRGRERLFF. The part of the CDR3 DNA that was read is TGTGCCAGCAGAGGGAGGGAAAGATTATTT.

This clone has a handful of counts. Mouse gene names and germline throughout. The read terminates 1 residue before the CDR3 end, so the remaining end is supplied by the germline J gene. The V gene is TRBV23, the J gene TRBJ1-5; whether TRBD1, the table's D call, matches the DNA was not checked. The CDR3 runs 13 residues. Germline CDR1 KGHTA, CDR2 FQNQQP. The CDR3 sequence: CSSSRQGYQAPLF. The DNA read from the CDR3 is TGCTCCAGCAGTAGACAGGGATACCAGGCTCCGCTT. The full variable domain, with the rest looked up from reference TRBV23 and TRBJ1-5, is DAAVTQKPRYLIKMKGQEAEMKCIPEKGHTAVFWYQQKQSKELKFLIYFQNQQPLDQIDMVKERFSAVCPSSSLCSLGIRTCEAEDSALYLCSSSRQGYQAPLFGEGTRLSVL.

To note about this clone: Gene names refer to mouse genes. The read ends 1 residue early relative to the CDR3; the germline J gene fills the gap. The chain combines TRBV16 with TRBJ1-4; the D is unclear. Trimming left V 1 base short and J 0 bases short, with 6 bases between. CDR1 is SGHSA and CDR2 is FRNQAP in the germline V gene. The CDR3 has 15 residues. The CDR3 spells CASSLVGFSNERLFF. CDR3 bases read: TGTGCAAGCAGCTTAGTAGGCTTTTCCAACGAAAGATTATTT.

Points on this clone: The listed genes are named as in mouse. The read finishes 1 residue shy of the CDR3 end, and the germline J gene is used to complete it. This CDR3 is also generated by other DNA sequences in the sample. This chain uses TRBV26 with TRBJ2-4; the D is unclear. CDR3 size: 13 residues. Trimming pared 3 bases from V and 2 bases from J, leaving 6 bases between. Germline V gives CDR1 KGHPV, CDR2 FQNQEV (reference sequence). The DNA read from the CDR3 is TGTGCCAGCAGTCTCCCCTCTCAAAACACCTTGTAC. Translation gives CASSLPSQNTLY. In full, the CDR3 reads CASSLPSQNTLYF.

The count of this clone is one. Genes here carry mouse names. The CDR3 here is CASSLAINTEVFF. CDR3 DNA (partial): TGTGCCAGCAGTCTGGCAATAAACACAGAAGTCTTC. This chain links TRBV26 with TRBJ1-1; D is ambiguous. The read falls 1 residue short of the CDR3 end, and the missing part is taken from the germline J gene. Germline CDR1 KGHPV, CDR2 FQNQEV (reference sequence). V dropped 2 bases and J dropped 1 base, with 5 bases sitting between them. The CDR3 is 13 amino acids.

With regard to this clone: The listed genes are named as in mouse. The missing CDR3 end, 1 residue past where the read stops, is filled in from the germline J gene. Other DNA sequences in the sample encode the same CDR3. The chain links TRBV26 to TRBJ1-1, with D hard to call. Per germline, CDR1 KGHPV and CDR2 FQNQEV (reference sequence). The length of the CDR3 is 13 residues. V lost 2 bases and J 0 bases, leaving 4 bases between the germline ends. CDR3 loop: CASSLQANTEVFF. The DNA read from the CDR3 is TGTGCCAGCAGTCTGCAAGCAAACACAGAAGTCTTC. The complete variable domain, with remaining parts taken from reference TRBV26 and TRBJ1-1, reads NSKVIQTPRYLVKGQGQKAKMRCIPEKGHPVVFWYQQNKNNEFKFLINFQNQEVLQQIDMTEKRFSAECPSNSPCSLEIQSSEAGDSALYLCASSLQANTEVFFGKGTRLTVV.

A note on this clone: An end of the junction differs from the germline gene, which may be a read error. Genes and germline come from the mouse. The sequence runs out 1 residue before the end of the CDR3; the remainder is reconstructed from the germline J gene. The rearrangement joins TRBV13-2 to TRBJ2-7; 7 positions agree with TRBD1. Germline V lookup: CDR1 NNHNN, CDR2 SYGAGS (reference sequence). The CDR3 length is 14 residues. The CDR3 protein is CASSESGTAYEQYF. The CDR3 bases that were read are TGTGCCAGCAGTGAGAGCGGGACAGCCTATGAACAGTAC.

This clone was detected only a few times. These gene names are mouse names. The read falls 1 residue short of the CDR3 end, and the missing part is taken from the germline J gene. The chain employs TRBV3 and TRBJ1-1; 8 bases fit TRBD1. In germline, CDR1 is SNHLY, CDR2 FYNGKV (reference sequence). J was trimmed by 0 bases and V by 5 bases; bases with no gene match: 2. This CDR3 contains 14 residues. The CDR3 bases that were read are TGTGCCAGCAGCCTCAGGGGGCCAAACACAGAAGTCTTC. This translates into CASSLRGPNTEVF. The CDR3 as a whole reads CASSLRGPNTEVFF.

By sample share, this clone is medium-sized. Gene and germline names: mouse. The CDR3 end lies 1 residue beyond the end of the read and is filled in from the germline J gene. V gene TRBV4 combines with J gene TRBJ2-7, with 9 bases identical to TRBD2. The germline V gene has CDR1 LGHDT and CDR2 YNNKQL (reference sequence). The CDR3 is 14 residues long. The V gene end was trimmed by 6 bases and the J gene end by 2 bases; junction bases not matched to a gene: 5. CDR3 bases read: TGTGCCAGCAGAACATGGGGGGGCGCCTATGAACAGTAC. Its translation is CASRTWGGAYEQY. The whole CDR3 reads CASRTWGGAYEQYF.

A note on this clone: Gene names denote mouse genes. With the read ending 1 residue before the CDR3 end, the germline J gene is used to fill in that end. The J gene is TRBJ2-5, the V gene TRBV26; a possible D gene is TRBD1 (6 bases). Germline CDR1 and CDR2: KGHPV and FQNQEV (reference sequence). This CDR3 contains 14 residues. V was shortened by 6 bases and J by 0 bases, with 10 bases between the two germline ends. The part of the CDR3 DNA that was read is TGTGCCAGCAGCTTGGGGACAAACCAAGACACCCAGTAC. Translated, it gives CASSLGTNQDTQY. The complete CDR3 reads CASSLGTNQDTQYF.

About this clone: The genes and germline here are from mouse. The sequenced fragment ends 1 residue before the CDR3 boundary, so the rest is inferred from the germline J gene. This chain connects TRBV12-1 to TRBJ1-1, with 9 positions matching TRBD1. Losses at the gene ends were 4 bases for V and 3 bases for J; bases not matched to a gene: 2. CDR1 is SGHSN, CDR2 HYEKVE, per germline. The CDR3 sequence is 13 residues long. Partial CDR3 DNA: TGTGCCAGCTCCCGACAGGGGGACACAGAAGTCTTC. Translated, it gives CASSRQGDTEVF. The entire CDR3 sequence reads CASSRQGDTEVFF.

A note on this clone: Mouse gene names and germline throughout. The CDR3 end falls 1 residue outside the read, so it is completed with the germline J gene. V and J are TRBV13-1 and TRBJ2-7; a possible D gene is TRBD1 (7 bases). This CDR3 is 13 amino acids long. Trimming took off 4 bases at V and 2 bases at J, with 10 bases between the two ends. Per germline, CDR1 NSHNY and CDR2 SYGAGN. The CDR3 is CASSIRGAYEQYF. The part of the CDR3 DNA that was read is TGTGCCAGCAGTATCAGGGGGGCCTATGAACAGTAC.

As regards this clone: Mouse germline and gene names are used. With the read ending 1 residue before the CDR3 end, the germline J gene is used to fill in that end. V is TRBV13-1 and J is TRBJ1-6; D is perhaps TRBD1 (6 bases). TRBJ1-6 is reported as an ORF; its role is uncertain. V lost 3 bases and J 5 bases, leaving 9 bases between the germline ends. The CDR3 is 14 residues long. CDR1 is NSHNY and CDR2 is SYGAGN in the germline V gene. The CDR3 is CASSARGDNSPLYF. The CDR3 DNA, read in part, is TGTGCCAGCAGTGCCAGGGGAGATAATTCGCCCCTCTAC.

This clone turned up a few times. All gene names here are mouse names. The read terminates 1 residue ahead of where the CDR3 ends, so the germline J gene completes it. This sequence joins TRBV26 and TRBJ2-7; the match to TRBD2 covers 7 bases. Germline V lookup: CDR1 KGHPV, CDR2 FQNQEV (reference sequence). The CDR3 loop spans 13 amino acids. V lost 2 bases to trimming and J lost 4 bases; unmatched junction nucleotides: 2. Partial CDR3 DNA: TGTGCCAGCAGTCTGACTGGGGTTTATGAACAGTAC. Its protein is CASSLTGVYEQY. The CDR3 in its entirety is CASSLTGVYEQYF.

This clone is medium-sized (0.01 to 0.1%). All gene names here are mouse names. CDR3 protein: CASSRDRSNERLFF. The sequenced CDR3 bases are TGTGCCAGCTCTCGGGACAGGTCCAACGAAAGATTATTT. V is TRBV12-2 and J is TRBJ1-4; 8 nucleotides agree with TRBD1. Coverage ceases 1 residue before the CDR3 finishes, and the germline J gene fills in the end. J lost 2 bases, V lost 2 bases, and 0 bases had no gene match. The CDR3 spans 14 residues. Germline CDR1 is SGHLS and CDR2 is HYDKME.